This TCR beta chain was sequenced in a study of cytomegalovirus exposure and HLA in healthy donors. The sample holds a few counts of this clone. 13 Jbeta primers and 60 Vbeta primers were used for the PCR. Some clones are missing from TCRdb's copy, which holds only in-frame ones; the method was immunoSEQ multiplex PCR. This table holds over 110,000 clones, approximately 84% found once. There are 12 residues in the CDR3. V was clipped by 7 bases and J by 4 bases; unmatched bases: 4. Germline assignment: CDR1 GTSNPN and CDR2 SVGIG (reference sequence). The origin of this receptor is a woman in her sixties or seventies in good health and CMV-seropositive. Sequencing used PBMCs. J is TRBJ2-5 and V is TRBV30, with 9 bases matching TRBD2. CDR3: CAFTSGSETQYF. The CDR3 DNA sequence: TGTGCCTTCACTAGCGGGTCAGAGACCCAGTACTTC.